This T cell receptor (beta chain) was recovered during a study of naive and memory T cell subsets. Broader study findings: Gini index rose across naive, CM, EM and EMRA in CD4 and CD8. Clonotypes are single alpha or beta chains, not paired receptors.

The CDR3 has 16 residues. V lost 6 bases to trimming and J lost 5 bases, with 23 bases between them. Germline V gene data show CDR1 as MNHNS and CDR2 as SASEGT. About this clonotype: The antigen is unknown.

An equimolar mix of two oligonucleotides served as the beta constant-region primer for TRBC1 and TRBC2. Ligation attached a single-stranded oligonucleotide with a 12-nucleotide UMI and the SP2 primer to the cDNA 3' end. Nested alpha and beta constant-region primers with the SP2 primer drove four PCR rounds on ligated cDNA. One entry per CDR3 protein results from TCRdb running MiXCR on the UMI-ligation and nested PCR reads. The sample records some 28,000 distinct CDR3 sequences, about 10% being singletons. The chain couples TRBV6-1 to TRBJ2-7, with D perhaps TRBD1 or TRBD2 (6 bases each). The receptor was derived from a human donor in good health. The specimen sequenced was effector memory CD4+ T cells from blood. As for subset: effector memory, CD45RA- CD27-. The CDR3 DNA reads as TGTGCCAGCAGAGACACACGGACAGCTAGGGGGGACGAGCAGTACTTC. It specifies CASRDTRTARGDEQYF.